The clone carrying this T cell receptor beta chain was detected many times. Its specificity is not known. The entry originates in a study of regulatory T cells in long-lasting Graves disease. Study findings and constraints: The study found lower TCR diversity in persistent Graves' patients than in newly diagnosed ones. Small numbers of samples may have cut accuracy.

Time point described: persistent/refractory GD, antithyroid drugs over 5 years with positive TRAb. TCR sequences were obtained from RNA taken from PBMCs. EDTA tubes were used for drawing approximately 9 milliliters of peripheral blood. For TCR beta, libraries came from iRepertoire HTBI primers and Arm-PCR of CDR3 regions. TCRdb passed the multiplex PCR reads through MiXCR, listing each CDR3 protein once. The top ten clones hold approximately 28% of a sample with a few hundred thousand distinct CDR3 sequences, around a quarter of them seen once. Trimming took 0 bases from V and 0 from J; bases not matched to a gene: 8. Germline lookup yields CDR1 DFQATT and CDR2 SNEGSKA (reference sequence). The CDR3 is made up of 17 amino acids.

The TCR was taken from a female donor with Graves disease. This rearrangement joins TRBV20-1 to TRBJ2-7; 10 nucleotides align to TRBD2. The source material was peripheral blood mononuclear cells (PBMCs), sampled when the disease was refractory, from a patient treated with antithyroid drugs. CDR3 in DNA: TGCAGTGCTAGAGATCATAGACTAGCGGGCCTCTCCTACGAGCAGTACTTC. It codes for CSARDHRLAGLSYEQYF.